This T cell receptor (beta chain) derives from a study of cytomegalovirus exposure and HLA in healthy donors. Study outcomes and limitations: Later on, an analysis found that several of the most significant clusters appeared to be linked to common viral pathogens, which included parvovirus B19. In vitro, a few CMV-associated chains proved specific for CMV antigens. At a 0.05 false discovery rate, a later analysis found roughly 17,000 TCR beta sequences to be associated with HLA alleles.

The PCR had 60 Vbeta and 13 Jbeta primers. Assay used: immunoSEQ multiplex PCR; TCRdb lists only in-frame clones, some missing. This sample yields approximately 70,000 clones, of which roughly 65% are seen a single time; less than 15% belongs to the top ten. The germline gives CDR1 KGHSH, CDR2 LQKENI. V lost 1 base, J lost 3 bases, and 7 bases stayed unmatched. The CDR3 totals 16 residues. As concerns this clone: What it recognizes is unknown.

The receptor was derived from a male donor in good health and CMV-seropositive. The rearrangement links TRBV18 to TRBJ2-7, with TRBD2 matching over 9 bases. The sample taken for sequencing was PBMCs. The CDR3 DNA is TGTGCCAGCTCACCACGAGCGGGAGGAGGAGTCTACGAGCAGTACTTC. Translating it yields CASSPRAGGGVYEQYF.